This TCR beta chain was sequenced for a study of regulatory T cells in long-lasting Graves disease. Relying on iRepertoire HTBI primers and Arm-PCR of CDR3 regions, the team built TCR beta libraries. TCRdb re-called the multiplex PCR reads with MiXCR, one entry per CDR3 protein. The top ten clones hold more than 10% of a sample with approximately 560,000 distinct CDR3 sequences, around 15% of them seen once. In this sample, this clonotype turned up many times. Time point of the sample: newly diagnosed GD, antithyroid drugs for less than 3 months. PBMCs were the source of the RNA used for TCR sequencing. The same sample was also studied in work on T cells in Graves' hyperthyroidism and ophthalmopathy.

Source: peripheral blood mononuclear cells (PBMCs), taken at new diagnosis, from a patient treated with antithyroid drugs. This clonotype was sampled from a young man with Graves disease.

CDR3 region: CASSQEGSGRENEQFF. The CDR3 DNA sequence: TGTGCCAGCAGCCAAGAAGGTAGCGGGAGGGAAAATGAGCAGTTCTTC. The chain links TRBV3-1 to TRBJ2-1; 11 positions agree with TRBD2. V lost 0 bases to trimming and J lost 7 bases; unmatched junction nucleotides: 5. CDR1 is LGHDT and CDR2 is YNNKEL in the germline V gene (reference sequence). CDR3 size: 16 residues.